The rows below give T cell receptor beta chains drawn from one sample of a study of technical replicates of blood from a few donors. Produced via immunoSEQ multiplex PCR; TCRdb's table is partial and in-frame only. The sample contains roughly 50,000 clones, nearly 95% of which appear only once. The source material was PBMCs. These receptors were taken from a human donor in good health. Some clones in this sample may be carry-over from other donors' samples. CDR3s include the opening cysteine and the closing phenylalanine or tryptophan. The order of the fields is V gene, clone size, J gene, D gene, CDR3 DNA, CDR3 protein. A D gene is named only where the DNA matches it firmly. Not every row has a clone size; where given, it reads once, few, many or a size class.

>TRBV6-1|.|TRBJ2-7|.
TGTGCCAGCAGTGCCCCCGGGGGGCGAGACGAGCAGTACTTC
CASSAPGGRDEQYF
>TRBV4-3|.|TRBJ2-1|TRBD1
TGCGCCAGCAGCCAAGGACAAGGGACAGGGGAATGGATTGAGCAGTTCTTC
CASSQGQGTGEWIEQFF
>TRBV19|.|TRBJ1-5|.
TGTGCCAGTAGTATATTTGGGGCAAATCAGCCCCAGCATTTT
CASSIFGANQPQHF
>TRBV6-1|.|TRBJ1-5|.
TGTGCCAGCAGCCTTTTGTGGAGGGGCAATCAGCCCCAGCATTTT
CASSLLWRGNQPQHF
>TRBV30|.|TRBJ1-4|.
TGTGCCTGGAGTCGGTCTGAAAAACTGTTTTTT
CAWSRSEKLFF
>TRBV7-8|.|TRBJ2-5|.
TGTGCCAGCAGCGCCGACGGGACTCCCTGGGAGACCCAGTACTTC
CASSADGTPWETQYF
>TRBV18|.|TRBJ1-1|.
TGTGCCAGCTCACCGCAGGCTGACGGTGAAGCTTTCTTT
CASSPQADGEAFF
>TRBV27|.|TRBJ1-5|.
TGTGCCAGCAAACGGGGGGGGCAAGTAATTCAGCCCCAGCATTTT
CASKRGGQVIQPQHF
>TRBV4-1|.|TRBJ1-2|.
TGCGCCAGCAGCCAAGGGTCGGGGAATCCGCATGGCTACACCTTC
CASSQGSGNPHGYTF
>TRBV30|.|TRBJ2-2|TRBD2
TGTGCCTGGCGGGGACTAGCGGAGAACACCGGGGAGCTGTTTTTT
CAWRGLAENTGELFF
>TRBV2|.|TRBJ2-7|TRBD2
TGTGCCAGCAGCCCATTTACTAGCGGGAGGGCCTCGTACGAGCAGTACTTC
CASSPFTSGRASYEQYF
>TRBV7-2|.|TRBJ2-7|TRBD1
TGTGCCAGCAGCCCCCCGTATGACAGGGACCCTTCCTACGAGCAGTACTTC
CASSPPYDRDPSYEQYF
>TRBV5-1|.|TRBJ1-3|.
TGCGCCAGCAGCGGGGGGTCCGCCCCAAACACCATATATTTT
CASSGGSAPNTIYF
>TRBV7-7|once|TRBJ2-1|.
TGTGCCAGCAGCCCACAGGGTTGGAATGAGCAGTTCTTC
CASSPQGWNEQFF
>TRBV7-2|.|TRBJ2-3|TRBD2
TGTGCCAGCAGCTTACGGAAAGGCTATAGCGGGGGAAGAGATACGCAGTATTTT
CASSLRKGYSGGRDTQYF
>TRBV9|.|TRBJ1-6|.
TGTGCCAGCAGCAGGACAGTGAGCTCCTATAATTCACCCCTCCACTTT
CASSRTVSSYNSPLHF
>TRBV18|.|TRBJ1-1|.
TGTGCCAGCTCACTGTACAAACCGGGGGGCGGTCTTAACACTGAAGCTTTCTTT
CASSLYKPGGGLNTEAFF
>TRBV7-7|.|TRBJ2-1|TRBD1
TGTGCCAGCAGTCCCATGGGACAGCTGGCCAATGAGCAGTTCTTC
CASSPMGQLANEQFF
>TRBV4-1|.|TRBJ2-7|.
TGCGCCAGCAGCCAAGACTTGTTCTCCTACGAGCAGTACTTC
CASSQDLFSYEQYF
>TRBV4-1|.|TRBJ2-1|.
TGCGCCAGCAGCCAAGACATCCGGGAATACAATGAGCAGTTCTTC
CASSQDIREYNEQFF
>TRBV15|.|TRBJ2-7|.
TGTGCCACCAGCAGAGTCGACAGGAAGGAAGAGCAGTACTTC
CATSRVDRKEEQYF
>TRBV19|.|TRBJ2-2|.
TGTGCCAGTACCACAGGGTCAAGGGACACCGGGGAGCTGTTTTTT
CASTTGSRDTGELFF
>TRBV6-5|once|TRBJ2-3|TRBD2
TGTGCCAGCAGTTACAGACTAGCGGGGGGTCTGAATACGCAGTATTTT
CASSYRLAGGLNTQYF
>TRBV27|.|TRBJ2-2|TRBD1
TGTGCCAGCAGTCTCGGGACAGACAGGGACACCGGGGAGCTGTTTTTT
CASSLGTDRDTGELFF
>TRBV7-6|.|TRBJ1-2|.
TGTGCCAGCAGCCACGCGGGGGGCTATGGCTACACCTTC
CASSHAGGYGYTF
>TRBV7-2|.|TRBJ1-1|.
TGTGCCAGCAGCTCACGGAGGACGAACACTGAAGCTTTCTTT
CASSSRRTNTEAFF
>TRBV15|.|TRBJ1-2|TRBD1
TGTGCCACCAGCAAAAGGACAGGAGGCCCCGTTGGCTACACCTTC
CATSKRTGGPVGYTF
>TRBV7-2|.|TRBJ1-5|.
TGTGCCAGCAGCTTAGGTGGGTGGGGCCAGCCCCAGCATTTT
CASSLGGWGQPQHF
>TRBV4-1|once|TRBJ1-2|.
TGCGCCAGCAGGAGTGGCTATGGCTACACCTTC
CASRSGYGYTF
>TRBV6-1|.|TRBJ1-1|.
TGTGCCAGCAGATATCCTGGGGCTTCTTTGACTGAAGCTTTCTTT
CASRYPGASLTEAFF
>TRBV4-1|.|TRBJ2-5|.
TGCGCCAGCAGCCAAGACAAGACCCAGTACTTC
CASSQDKTQYF
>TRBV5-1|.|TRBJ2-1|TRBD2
TGCGCCAGCAGCTTTGGGTCATCGGGGGGGTACAATGAGCAGTTCTTC
CASSFGSSGGYNEQFF
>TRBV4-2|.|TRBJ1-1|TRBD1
TGTGCCACCCGAGCAGGGGGCGGGGACAGGGGGCTCGGGACTGAAGCTTTCTTT
CATRAGGGDRGLGTEAFF
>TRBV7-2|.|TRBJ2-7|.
TGTGCCAGCAGCACGCGACAACTCTACGAGCAGTACTTC
CASSTRQLYEQYF
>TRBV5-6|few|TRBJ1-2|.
TGTGCCAGCAGCGATACAGGAGCCTATGGCTACACCTTC
CASSDTGAYGYTF
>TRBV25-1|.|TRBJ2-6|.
TGTGCCAGCAGTGGATACTATGGGGGGACTGGGGCCAACGTCCTGACTTTC
CASSGYYGGTGANVLTF
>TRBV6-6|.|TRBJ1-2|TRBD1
TGTGCCAGCAGGCAGGGACAGCCTAGTGGCTATGGCTACACCTTC
CASRQGQPSGYGYTF
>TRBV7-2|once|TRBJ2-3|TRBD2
TGTGCCAGCAGCCCACTGATCAGCGGGACTAGCACAGATACGCAGTATTTT
CASSPLISGTSTDTQYF
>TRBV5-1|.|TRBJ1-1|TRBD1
TGCGCCAGCGCACAGGGGCCGAACACTGAAGCTTTCTTT
CASAQGPNTEAFF
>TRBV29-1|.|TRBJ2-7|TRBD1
TGCAGCGTTGGACTAAGGGGGCCCTACGAGCAGTACTTC
CSVGLRGPYEQYF
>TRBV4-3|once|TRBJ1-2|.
TGCGCCAGCAGCCAAGAGGCAGGGGCCCACTATGGCTACACCTTC
CASSQEAGAHYGYTF
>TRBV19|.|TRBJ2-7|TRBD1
TGTGCCAGTAGTGTGACAGGGCTGGGCTACGAGCAGTACTTC
CASSVTGLGYEQYF
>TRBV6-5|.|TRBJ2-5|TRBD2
TGTGCCAGCAGTTACGATAGCGGGAGGGTGGAGACCCAGTACTTC
CASSYDSGRVETQYF
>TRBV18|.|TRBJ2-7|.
TGTGCCAGCTCACGGCTAGACTACGAGCAGTACTTC
CASSRLDYEQYF
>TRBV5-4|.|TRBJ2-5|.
TGTGCCAGCAGCTTGCGGGGGACGATTACAAACTTC
CASSLRGTITNF
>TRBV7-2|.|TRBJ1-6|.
TGTGCCAGCAGCTTGGGGACAAGTAATTCACCCCTCCACTTT
CASSLGTSNSPLHF
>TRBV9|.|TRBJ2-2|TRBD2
TGTGCCAGCAGCGTAGAGGTTGCTAGCGGGGGTGGCACCGGGGAGCTGTTTTTT
CASSVEVASGGGTGELFF
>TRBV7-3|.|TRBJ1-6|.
TGTGCCAGCAGCTTAGATATGAGTTCACCCCTCCACTTT
CASSLDMSSPLHF
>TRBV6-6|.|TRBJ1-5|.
TGTGCCAGCAGTTACAAGGGGCAGCCCCAGCATTTT
CASSYKGQPQHF
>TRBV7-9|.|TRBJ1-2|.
TGTGCCAGCAGCTTCAGGGCAGGCTATGGCTACACCTTC
CASSFRAGYGYTF
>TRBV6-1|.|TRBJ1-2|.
TGTGCCAGCAGTGCGCTCTCGACAGGCGGTTATGGGGGCTACACCTTC
CASSALSTGGYGGYTF
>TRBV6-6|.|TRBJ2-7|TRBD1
TGTGCCAGCAGCGGTCGTAGGGGGCATGAGCAGTACTTC
CASSGRRGHEQYF
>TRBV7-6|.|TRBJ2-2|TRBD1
TGTGCCAGCAGCCCCAAATCCCGGACAGGGGAAACCGGGGAGCTGTTTTTT
CASSPKSRTGETGELFF
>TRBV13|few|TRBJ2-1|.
TGTGCCAGCAGCTTAGAACTGAGCTCCTACAATGAGCAGTTCTTC
CASSLELSSYNEQFF
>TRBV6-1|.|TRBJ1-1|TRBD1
TGTGCCGGCGGACAGGGGTACACTGAAGCTTTCTTT
CAGGQGYTEAFF
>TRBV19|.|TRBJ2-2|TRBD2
TGTGCCAGTAGTGGACTAGCGGGAGCGGTCGGGGAGCTGTTTTTT
CASSGLAGAVGELFF
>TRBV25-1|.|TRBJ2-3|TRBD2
TGTGCCAGCAGTGTCCAGGTGGGGGGGAGCCCAGATACGCAGTATTTT
CASSVQVGGSPDTQYF
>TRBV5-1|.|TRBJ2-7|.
TGCGCCAGCAGCTCCTCAAAATACCCCGGTTTGTTGGACACCTACGAGCAGTACTTC
CASSSSKYPGLLDTYEQYF
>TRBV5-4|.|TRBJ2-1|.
TGTGCCAGCAGGTATGACGGGAGCGCGGTCGATGAGCAGTTCTTC
CASRYDGSAVDEQFF
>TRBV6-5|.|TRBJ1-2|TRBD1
TGTGCCAGCAGTTACAGGGACAGGGGCGTCTATGGCTACACCTTC
CASSYRDRGVYGYTF